This entry lists 10 T cell receptor beta chains sequenced from one sample in a study of T cell responses to AZD1222 COVID-19 vaccine. Profiling relied on immunoSEQ multiplex PCR, and the TCRdb table lists in-frame clones only, not all of them. The sample includes roughly 100,000 clones, approximately 90% of them seen just once. Material: peripheral blood, obtained on day 0 of AZD1222 vaccination. These receptors all stem from an adult in good health.

The rearrangement joins TRBV28 to TRBJ1-5; weak D call: TRBD1 (6 bases). The CDR3 is 15 amino acids. Per the germline V gene, CDR1 is MDHEN and CDR2 is SYDVKM. V was shortened by 8 bases and J by 0 bases, with 14 bases between the two germline ends. The CDR3 loop is CASGNGGYSNQPQHF. In nucleotides, the CDR3 is TGTGCCAGCGGTAACGGGGGCTATAGCAATCAGCCCCAGCATTTT.

The gene calls are TRBV2 and TRBJ1-2; no clear D gene. The length of the CDR3 is 14 residues. Trimming took 2 bases from V and 2 from J, leaving 9 bases between them. Germline CDR1 reads SNHLY; CDR2 reads FYNNEI. The CDR3 DNA reads TGTGCCAGCAGTGAAAGGGTAGGGAACTATGGCTACACCTTC. Protein product: CASSERVGNYGYTF.

As DNA, the CDR3 is TGTGCCAGCAGCGGGGGCGCGAGGGCTGGCTACACCTTC. As protein: CASSGGARAGYTF. J is TRBJ1-2 and V is TRBV9; possible D gene TRBD1, 5 bases. The CDR3 is 13 residues long. CDR1 SGDLS and CDR2 YYNGEE come from the germline V gene. V was cut by 3 bases and J by 7 bases, with 13 bases left in between.

The rearrangement links TRBV11-2 to TRBJ1-2; 8 nucleotides line up with TRBD1. This CDR3 region has 17 residues. CDR1 and CDR2 (germline): SGHAT, FQNNGV. Trimming cost V 4 bases and J 7 bases; bases outside gene matches: 17. For the CDR3, the DNA is TGTGCCAGCAGCTCCAATGTCCCCTCAGGGGGCGAGGGTGGCTACACCTTC. Its protein product is CASSSNVPSGGEGGYTF.

The J gene is TRBJ1-2, the V gene TRBV21-1. TRBV21-1 is a known pseudogene. This CDR3 is built from 14 residues. The CDR3 sequence: CASSKVLRGVGYTF. The DNA of the CDR3 is TGTGCCAGCAGCAAAGTATTGAGAGGGGTGGGCTACACCTTC.

This rearrangement joins TRBV24-1 to TRBJ1-1; a weak D match, TRBD1 (6 bases). Germline CDR1 and CDR2: KGHDR and SFDVKD. The CDR3 loop spans 15 amino acids. V lost 2 bases and J 3 bases, leaving 12 bases between the germline ends. The CDR3, as DNA: TGTGCCACCAGTGATTCCACACAGGGCGACACTGAAGCTTTCTTT. Protein product: CATSDSTQGDTEAFF.

CDR3 sequence (DNA): TGTGCCAGCAGGTGGCGTAGCGCAGAGACCCAGTACTTC. This gives the protein CASRWRSAETQYF. The chain carries TRBV3-1 (or the pseudogene TRBV3-2) and TRBJ2-5, with a tentative D call TRBD2 (5 bases). V shed 6 bases and J shed 4 bases, with 12 bases lying between them. Looked up from germline, CDR1 is LGHDT and CDR2 is YNNKEL (reference sequence). The length of the CDR3 is 13 residues.

CDR3 sequence (DNA): TGTGCCAGCAGCTTAGTGGGGAATGAGCAGTTCTTC. This translates into CASSLVGNEQFF. V and J are TRBV13 and TRBJ2-1, with D uncertain. The ends were cut back, 1 base at V and 7 bases at J, with 5 bases in the middle. Per the germline V gene, CDR1 is PRHDT and CDR2 is FYEKMQ (reference sequence). The CDR3 contains 12 residues. Filled out from reference TRBV13 and TRBJ2-1, the complete variable domain reads AAGVIQSPRHLIKEKRETATLKCYPIPRHDTVYWYQQGPGQDPQFLISFYEKMQSDKGSIPDRFSAQQFSDYHSELNMSSLELGDSALYFCASSLVGNEQFFGPGTRLTVL.

This clone has only one observation. The gene calls are TRBV7-9 and TRBJ2-3; D not certain. The length of the CDR3 is 13 residues. CDR1 is SEHNR, CDR2 FQNEAQ, per germline (reference sequence). V shed 2 bases and J shed 1 base, with 4 bases lying between them. The CDR3 region is CASSLLGTDTQYF. The CDR3 nucleotides read TGTGCCAGCAGCTTACTAGGCACAGATACGCAGTATTTT. The whole variable domain, filled in from reference TRBV7-9 and TRBJ2-3, reads DTGVSQNPRHKITKRGQNVTFRCDPISEHNRLYWYRQTLGQGPEFLTYFQNEAQLEKSRLLSDRFSAERPKGSFSTLEIQRTEQGDSAMYLCASSLLGTDTQYFGPGTRLTVL.

The gene calls are TRBV7-6 and TRBJ2-2; D possibly corresponds to TRBD2 (5 bases). Germline V CDR1 and CDR2: SGHVS, FNYEAQ. V lost 5 bases, J lost 0 bases, and 10 bases lay in between. CDR3 size: 15 residues. This CDR3 is CASSGLAPNTGELFF. In DNA, the CDR3 is TGTGCCAGCAGCGGGCTAGCCCCGAACACCGGGGAGCTGTTTTTT.